This TCR beta chain derives from a study of identical twins (dated by TCRdb to 2015 to 2016). Turning to the overall study: To test whether fetal clonotypes persist, the study used deep sequencing on TCR alpha and beta repertoires from monozygotic twins, unrelated adults of various ages, and cord blood. To rule out contamination, the twin experiments were replicated at different times with different library preparation protocols.

Points the paper makes about the study in general: Zero-insertion analyses could be partly confounded by invariant T cells such as MAIT and iNKT, though diverse VJ usage argued against such confounding for most clonotypes. Compared with coincidental sharing between unrelated individuals, out-of-frame TCR alpha sequences shared between twins showed an excess of sequences with low generation probability. Fewer insertions were carried by abundant cord blood beta clonotypes, a similar but weaker trend appeared in young adult naive repertoires, and no such trend appeared in memory repertoires. Conclusions relied on cross-sectional statistical analysis, since the same donors could not be followed over many years. In monozygotic twins, out-of-frame TCR alpha sharing was systematically underestimated by recombination models, although the models agreed with sharing between unrelated individuals. In beta out-of-frame sequences, excess twin sharing was weaker, because having fewer shared sequences lowered the signal-to-noise ratio.

In this sample, this clonotype turned up many times. Its antigen is not yet known. No clone much larger than this one lies a single base away; base qualities are absent. Library preparation employed 5' RACE. Sequencing took place on an Illumina HiSeq 2000. A universal primer binding site was introduced by template switching, and a unique molecular identifier was present in the final cDNA, enabling accurate counting of TCR cDNA molecules. Specific primers in the conserved constant-segment region were used to synthesize first-strand cDNA for the TCR alpha and beta chains. To control for contamination, each cDNA library was double barcoded with a SMART-Mk sample barcode plus Illumina barcodes. TruSeq adapter sequences and Illumina sample barcodes were added in two successive PCR steps. The Illumina HiSeq platform was used with custom primers to sequence TCR alpha and beta cDNA libraries. The study's processing was this. Unique molecular identifiers were extracted from raw reads with MiGEC, and CDR3 positions were determined with MiXCR. Recombination models were inferred per individual with the repgenHMM and IGoR tools using an EM algorithm. Shared clonotype analysis was performed with the tcR package in R, normalizing sharing by the product of cloneset sizes. To study raw recombination without the effects of thymic and clonal selection, out-of-frame nonproductive sequences were analyzed. The public sequencing data were trimmed at Q25 with fastp and processed into clonotypes with MiXCR by TCRdb, which kept only in-frame beta chains. Every CDR3 protein is listed once, alongside the most common genes and DNA of its rows. TCRdb, not the original authors, processed these V and J calls. For this sample there are 1.5 million to 2 million distinct CDR3 sequences; about 30% appear just once. The ten top clones hold around 0.25% of the sample.

All donors were healthy Caucasians. The receptor comes from a newborn girl in good health. The sequenced sample consisted of cord blood.

The CDR3 corresponds to CAISGTGGDSPLHF. In nucleotides, the sequence is TGTGCCATCAGTGGGACAGGGGGCGATTCACCCCTCCACTTT. The sequence is built from TRBV10-3 and TRBJ1-6; 11 bases in between match TRBD1. There are 14 amino acids in the CDR3, from cysteine to phenylalanine inclusive. Left in the record is the CDR3 DNA by itself, 42 bases read in frame from the first base. The germline V gene gives CDR1 as ENHRY and CDR2 as SYGVKD. Compared with germline, V lacks 4 bases and J lacks 8 bases; bases without a gene match: 1.